These 16 T cell receptor beta chains originate from one sample sequenced in a study of blood T cell repertoires in COVID-19. The data were produced by immunoSEQ multiplex PCR, yet TCRdb's version contains in-frame clones alone and is incomplete. The table shows roughly 380,000 clones, with 80% to 90% occurring only once. Material: PBMCs or T cells enriched from blood (not recorded which). These TCRs come from a young man who had recovered from COVID-19.

In its sample, this clone was seen once. The rearrangement joins TRBV5-1 to TRBJ2-1, with a weak D call TRBD1 (7 bases). The CDR3 has 16 residues. CDR1 is SGHRS and CDR2 is YFSETQ in the germline V gene. The germline V and J ends were trimmed by 4 bases and 3 bases, with 17 bases remaining between them. The CDR3 sequence: CASSLRRDRDYNEQFF. The CDR3 DNA reads as TGCGCCAGCAGCCTTAGGAGGGACAGAGACTACAATGAGCAGTTCTTC.

The rearrangement joins TRBV12-3 or TRBV12-4 to TRBJ2-7; no firm D call. The CDR3 extends over 12 amino acids. Trimming cost V 8 bases and J 0 bases, with 8 bases left between them. The CDR3 DNA reads TGTGCCAGCGGCCGGAGCTCCTACGAGCAGTACTTC. It encodes CASGRSSYEQYF.

This clone came up a few times. The gene calls are TRBV5-1 and TRBJ1-4; 7 bases agree with TRBD1. The CDR3 is made up of 15 amino acids. V lost 3 bases and J lost 7; bases outside the gene matches: 9. The germline gives CDR1 SGHRS, CDR2 YFSETQ. The DNA for the CDR3 is TGCGCCAGCAGCTCCCGGACAGGCCCAGTTGAAAAACTGTTTTTT. The encoded protein is CASSSRTGPVEKLFF.

The chain has TRBV2 and TRBJ1-1; D unresolved. The germline V gene has CDR1 SNHLY and CDR2 FYNNEI. The CDR3 consists of 14 residues. V lost 4 bases to trimming and J lost 6 bases, with 15 bases between them. CDR3 protein: CASSVTPEAAEAFF. The DNA of the CDR3 is TGTGCCAGCAGTGTCACCCCCGAGGCTGCTGAAGCTTTCTTT.

This clone has just one count. This chain joins TRBV7-8 and TRBJ2-7, with D possibly TRBD1 on 5 matching bases. The CDR3 has 13 amino acids. Germline-derived CDR1 and CDR2 are SGHVS and FQNEAQ. Trimming shortened V by 5 bases and J by 2 bases, and 10 bases separated the two germline ends. The chain's CDR3 is CASSLSGTYEQYF. In DNA form, the CDR3 reads TGTGCCAGCAGCCTTTCAGGGACCTACGAGCAGTACTTC.

In DNA form, the CDR3 reads TGTGCCAGCACCCCCGCCAGGGGTCATGAGCAGTTCTTC. Translated, it gives CASTPARGHEQFF. This sequence joins TRBV2 and TRBJ2-1, with D possibly TRBD1 on 6 matching bases. Looked up from germline, CDR1 is SNHLY and CDR2 is FYNNEI. V lost 7 bases and J 8 bases, leaving 15 bases between the germline ends. This CDR3 region has 13 residues.

This clone was found once. The chain has TRBV7-8 and TRBJ1-2; TRBD1 is a possible D gene (6 bases). V dropped 5 bases and J dropped 7 bases, with 14 bases sitting between them. Germline CDR1 SGHVS, CDR2 FQNEAQ. There are 13 residues in the CDR3. The CDR3 sequence is CASSTPGAFGYTF. The CDR3 DNA reads TGTGCCAGCAGCACCCCAGGGGCCTTTGGCTACACCTTC.

The table lists this clone with a count of one. The genes are TRBV11-2 and TRBJ2-1; 11 bases align to TRBD2. The CDR3 covers 18 residues. The V and J ends lost 0 bases and 8 bases, in that order; junction bases with no gene match: 12. Germline lookup yields CDR1 SGHAT and CDR2 FQNNGV. The CDR3 protein is CASSLDRELAGAWDEQFF. CDR3 DNA sequence: TGTGCCAGCAGCTTAGATCGAGAACTAGCGGGGGCCTGGGATGAGCAGTTCTTC.

The chain uses TRBV27 and TRBJ2-1; D might be TRBD2 (7 bases). Germline loops: CDR1 MNHEY, CDR2 SMNVEV (reference sequence). The length of the CDR3 is 14 residues. Trimming left V 6 bases short and J 3 bases short, with 12 bases between. CDR3 sequence: CASRGGGYYNEQFF. DNA for the CDR3: TGTGCCAGCAGAGGCGGGGGCTACTACAATGAGCAGTTCTTC.

This chain connects TRBV7-9 to TRBJ1-1, with a possible D match to TRBD1 (5 bases). The germline V gene encodes CDR1 SEHNR and CDR2 FQNEAQ (reference sequence). The length of the CDR3 is 13 residues. The V end was cut by 5 bases, the J end by 7 bases, with 14 bases between. The CDR3 sequence: CASSPPGGGEAFF. The CDR3 DNA reads as TGTGCCAGCAGCCCCCCGGGGGGGGGTGAAGCTTTCTTT.

The CDR3 DNA follows: TGTGCCAGTAGTCCGTTACAGTTCTTC. It is translated as CASSPLQFF. The chain combines TRBV19 with TRBJ2-1, with unresolved D. Germline assignment: CDR1 LNHDA and CDR2 SQIVND (reference sequence). The CDR3 runs 9 residues. V lost 5 bases to trimming and J lost 13 bases, with 6 bases between them.

This chain connects TRBV11-2 to TRBJ2-7; D is unresolved. The CDR3 has 11 residues. Germline-derived CDR1 and CDR2 are SGHAT and FQNNGV. V was clipped by 1 base and J by 12 bases, with 10 bases between them. This CDR3 reads CASSLVTSWYF. CDR3 bases: TGTGCCAGCAGCTTAGTAACAAGTTGGTACTTC.

This clone is termed medium-sized. The chain couples TRBV7-9 to TRBJ2-7, with a tentative D call TRBD2 (5 bases). Trimming cost V 5 bases and J 1 base, with 15 bases left between them. Germline V CDR1 and CDR2: SEHNR, FQNEAQ (reference sequence). The CDR3 totals 15 residues. CDR3 DNA sequence: TGTGCCAGCAGCCCCCGGGAAGGATTTTCCTACGAGCAGTACTTC. Its translation is CASSPREGFSYEQYF.

The chain is built from TRBV15 and TRBJ2-5; D perhaps matches TRBD2 (6 bases). V was trimmed by 3 bases and J by 2 bases, leaving 10 bases between them. The CDR3 length is 14 residues. Per the germline V gene, CDR1 is LNHNV and CDR2 is YYDKDF (reference sequence). The CDR3 loop reads CATSRGLNQETQYF. In nucleotides, the CDR3 is TGTGCCACCAGCAGGGGACTTAATCAAGAGACCCAGTACTTC.

As to this clone: The sample has other DNA sequences that encode this CDR3 too. V usage is TRBV5-1 and J usage is TRBJ2-3, with a possible D match to TRBD2 (5 bases). Trimming removed 0 bases from V and 3 bases from J, with 8 bases in between. Germline V gene sequence: CDR1 SGHRS, CDR2 YFSETQ. The CDR3 runs 14 residues. The CDR3 here is CASSLAGVTDTQYF. CDR3 coding DNA: TGCGCCAGCAGCTTGGCCGGGGTTACAGATACGCAGTATTTT. The whole variable domain, filled in from reference TRBV5-1 and TRBJ2-3, reads KAGVTQTPRYLIKTRGQQVTLSCSPISGHRSVSWYQQTPGQGLQFLFEYFSETQRNKGNFPGRFSGRQFSNSRSEMNVSTLELGDSALYLCASSLAGVTDTQYFGPGTRLTVL.

The V and J genes are TRBV10-2 and TRBJ1-2; unclear D gene. This CDR3 is 13 amino acids long. Trimming stripped 7 bases from V and 6 bases from J, with 15 bases between. Germline V gene data show CDR1 as WSHSY and CDR2 as SAAADI. The CDR3 nucleotides read TGCGCCAGCACGCCGGCAGGATGGAATGGCTACACCTTC. It yields the protein CASTPAGWNGYTF.